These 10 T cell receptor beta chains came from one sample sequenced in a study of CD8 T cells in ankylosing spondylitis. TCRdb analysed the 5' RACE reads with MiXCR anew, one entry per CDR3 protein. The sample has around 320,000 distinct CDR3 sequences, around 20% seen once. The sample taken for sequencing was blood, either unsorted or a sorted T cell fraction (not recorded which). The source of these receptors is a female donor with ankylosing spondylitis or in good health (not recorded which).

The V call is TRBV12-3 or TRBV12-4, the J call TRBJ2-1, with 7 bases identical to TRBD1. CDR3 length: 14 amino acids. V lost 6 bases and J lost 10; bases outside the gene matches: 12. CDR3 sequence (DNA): TGTGCCAGCAGACCGACAGGGATCCTCGCCGAGCAGTTCTTC. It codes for CASRPTGILAEQFF.

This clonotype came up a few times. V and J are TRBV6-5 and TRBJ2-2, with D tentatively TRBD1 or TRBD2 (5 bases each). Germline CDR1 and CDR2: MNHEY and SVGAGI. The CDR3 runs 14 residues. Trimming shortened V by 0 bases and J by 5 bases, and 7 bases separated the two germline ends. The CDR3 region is CASSYSRGTGELFF. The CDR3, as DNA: TGTGCCAGCAGTTACTCGAGGGGTACCGGGGAGCTGTTTTTT.

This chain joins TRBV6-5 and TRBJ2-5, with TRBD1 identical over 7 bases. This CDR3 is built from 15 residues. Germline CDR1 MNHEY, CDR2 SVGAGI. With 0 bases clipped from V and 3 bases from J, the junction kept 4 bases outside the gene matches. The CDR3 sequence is CASSYSGTAKETQYF. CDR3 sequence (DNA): TGTGCCAGCAGTTACTCTGGGACAGCGAAAGAGACCCAGTACTTC.

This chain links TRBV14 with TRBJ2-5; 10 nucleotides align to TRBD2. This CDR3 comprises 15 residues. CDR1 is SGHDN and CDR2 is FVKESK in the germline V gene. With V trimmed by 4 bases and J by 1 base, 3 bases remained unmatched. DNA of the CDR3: TGTGCCAGCAGCCTTCGACTAGCGGGCCAAGAGACCCAGTACTTC. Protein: CASSLRLAGQETQYF.

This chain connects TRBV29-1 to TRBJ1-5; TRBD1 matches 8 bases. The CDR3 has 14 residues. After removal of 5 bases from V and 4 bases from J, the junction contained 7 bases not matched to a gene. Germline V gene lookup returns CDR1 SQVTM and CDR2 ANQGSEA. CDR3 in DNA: TGCAGCGTTAGGGGAACAGGGGGAAATCAGCCCCAGCATTTT. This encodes CSVRGTGGNQPQHF.

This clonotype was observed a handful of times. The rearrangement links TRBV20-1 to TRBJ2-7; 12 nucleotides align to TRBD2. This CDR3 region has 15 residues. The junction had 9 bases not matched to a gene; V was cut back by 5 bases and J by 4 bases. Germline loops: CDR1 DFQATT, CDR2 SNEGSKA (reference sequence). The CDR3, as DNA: TGCAGTGCTGAACCACTAGCGGGGGGCCAGTACGAGCAGTACTTC. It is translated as CSAEPLAGGQYEQYF.

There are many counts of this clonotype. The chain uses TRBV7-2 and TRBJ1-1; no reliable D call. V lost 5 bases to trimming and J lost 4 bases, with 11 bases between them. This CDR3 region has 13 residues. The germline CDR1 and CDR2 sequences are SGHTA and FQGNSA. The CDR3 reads CASSPLVSTEAFF. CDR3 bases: TGTGCCAGCAGCCCCCTGGTGAGCACTGAAGCTTTCTTT.

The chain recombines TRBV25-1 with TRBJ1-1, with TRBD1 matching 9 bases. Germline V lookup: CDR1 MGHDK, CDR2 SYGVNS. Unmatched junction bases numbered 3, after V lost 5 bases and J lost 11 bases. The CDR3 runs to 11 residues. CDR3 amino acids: CASSHRGHAFF. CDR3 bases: TGTGCCAGCAGTCACAGGGGGCACGCTTTCTTT.

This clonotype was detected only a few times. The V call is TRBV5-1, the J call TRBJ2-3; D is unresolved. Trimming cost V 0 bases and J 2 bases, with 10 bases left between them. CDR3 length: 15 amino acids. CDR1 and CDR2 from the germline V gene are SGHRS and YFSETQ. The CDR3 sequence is CASSLAVDHTDTQYF. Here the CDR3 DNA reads TGCGCCAGCAGCTTGGCGGTGGACCACACAGATACGCAGTATTTT. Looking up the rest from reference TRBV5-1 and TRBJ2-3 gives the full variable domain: KAGVTQTPRYLIKTRGQQVTLSCSPISGHRSVSWYQQTPGQGLQFLFEYFSETQRNKGNFPGRFSGRQFSNSRSEMNVSTLELGDSALYLCASSLAVDHTDTQYFGPGTRLTVL.

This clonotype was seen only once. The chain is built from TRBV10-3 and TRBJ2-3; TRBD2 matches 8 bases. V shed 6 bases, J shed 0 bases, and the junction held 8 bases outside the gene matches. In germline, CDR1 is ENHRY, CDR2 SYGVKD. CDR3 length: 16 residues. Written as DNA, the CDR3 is TGTGCCATCAGAACCGGGACTAGTCCTAGCACAGATACGCAGTATTTT. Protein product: CAIRTGTSPSTDTQYF.